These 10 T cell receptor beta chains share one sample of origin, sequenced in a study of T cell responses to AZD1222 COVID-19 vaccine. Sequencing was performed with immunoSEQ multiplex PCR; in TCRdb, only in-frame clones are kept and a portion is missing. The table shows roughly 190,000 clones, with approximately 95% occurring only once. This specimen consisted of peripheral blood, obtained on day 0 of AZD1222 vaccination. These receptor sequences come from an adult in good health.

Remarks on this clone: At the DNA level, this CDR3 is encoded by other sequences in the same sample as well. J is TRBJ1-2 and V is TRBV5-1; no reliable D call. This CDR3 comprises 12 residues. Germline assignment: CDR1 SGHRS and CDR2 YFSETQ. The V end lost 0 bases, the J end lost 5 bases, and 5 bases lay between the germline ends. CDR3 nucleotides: TGCGCCAGCAGCTTGGAAGGTTATGGCTACACCTTC. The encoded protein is CASSLEGYGYTF.

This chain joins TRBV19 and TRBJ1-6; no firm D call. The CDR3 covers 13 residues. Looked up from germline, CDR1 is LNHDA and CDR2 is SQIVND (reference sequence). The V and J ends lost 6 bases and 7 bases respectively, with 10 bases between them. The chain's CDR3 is CASRTGLNSPLHF. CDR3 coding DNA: TGTGCCAGTAGGACGGGATTGAATTCACCCCTCCACTTT.

The CDR3 protein is CASSFPNEGNSPLHF. CDR3 nucleotides: TGTGCCAGCAGTTTTCCGAATGAGGGGAATTCACCCCTCCACTTT. The rearrangement links TRBV6-5 to TRBJ1-6, with D perhaps TRBD1 (5 bases). The germline V gene encodes CDR1 MNHEY and CDR2 SVGAGI. The CDR3 loop spans 15 amino acids. V lost 4 bases, J lost 7 bases, and 14 bases lay in between.

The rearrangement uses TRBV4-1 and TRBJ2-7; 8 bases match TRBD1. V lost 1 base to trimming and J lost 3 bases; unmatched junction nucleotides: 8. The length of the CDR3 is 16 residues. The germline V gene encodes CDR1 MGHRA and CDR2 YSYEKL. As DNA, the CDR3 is TGCGCCAGCAGCCAAGGATTCGCAGGGGGCGTCTACGAGCAGTACTTC. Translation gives CASSQGFAGGVYEQYF.

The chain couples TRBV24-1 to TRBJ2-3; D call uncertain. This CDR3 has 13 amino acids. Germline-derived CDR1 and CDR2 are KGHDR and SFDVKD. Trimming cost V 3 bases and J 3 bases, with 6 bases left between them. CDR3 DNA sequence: TGTGCCACCAGTGATCCCTTAACAGATACGCAGTATTTT. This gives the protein CATSDPLTDTQYF.

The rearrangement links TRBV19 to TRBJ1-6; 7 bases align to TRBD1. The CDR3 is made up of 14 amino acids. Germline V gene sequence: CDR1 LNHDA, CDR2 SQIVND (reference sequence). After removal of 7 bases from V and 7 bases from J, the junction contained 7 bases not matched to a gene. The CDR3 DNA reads TGTGCCAGTACCAGAGACAGGGCAAATTCACCCCTCCACTTT. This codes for CASTRDRANSPLHF.

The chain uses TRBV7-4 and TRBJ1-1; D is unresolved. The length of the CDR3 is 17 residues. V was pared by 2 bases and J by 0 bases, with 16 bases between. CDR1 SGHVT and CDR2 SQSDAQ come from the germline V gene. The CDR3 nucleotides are TGTGCCAGCAGCTTACCCCGGGTTGAACTAATGAACACTGAAGCTTTCTTT. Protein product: CASSLPRVELMNTEAFF.

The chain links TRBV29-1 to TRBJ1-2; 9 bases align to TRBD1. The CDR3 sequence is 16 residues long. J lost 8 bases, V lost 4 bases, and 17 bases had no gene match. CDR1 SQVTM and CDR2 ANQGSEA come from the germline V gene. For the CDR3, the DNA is TGCAGCGTTGGCCGTGGGGGCGGACAGGGGCGAGGAGGCTACACCTTC. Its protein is CSVGRGGGQGRGGYTF.

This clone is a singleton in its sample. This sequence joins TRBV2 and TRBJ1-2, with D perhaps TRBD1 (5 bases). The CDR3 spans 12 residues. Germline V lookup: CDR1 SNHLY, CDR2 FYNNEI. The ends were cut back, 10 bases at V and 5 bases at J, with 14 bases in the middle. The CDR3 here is CATVGVGYGYTF. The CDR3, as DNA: TGTGCCACCGTGGGGGTCGGGTATGGCTACACCTTC.

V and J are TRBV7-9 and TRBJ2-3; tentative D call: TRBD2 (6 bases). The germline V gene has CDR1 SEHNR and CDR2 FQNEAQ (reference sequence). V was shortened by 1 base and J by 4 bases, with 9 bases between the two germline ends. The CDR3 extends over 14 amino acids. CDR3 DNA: TGTGCCAGCAGCTTAGACGGGAGTGCAGATACGCAGTATTTT. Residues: CASSLDGSADTQYF.